This T cell receptor beta chain derives from a study of early T cells in non-severe SARS-CoV-2 infection (dated by TCRdb to the early 2020s). With regard to the full study: TCR sequencing used bulk RNA from unsorted whole blood, so alpha and beta chains could not be paired.

The study was a case-control design nested within a healthcare worker cohort in London, UK, with weekly nasopharyngeal swab PCR tests and blood sampling. Healthcare workers were enrolled in the week of the UK lockdown, from 23 to 31 March 2020, and were followed every week for up to about 16 weeks. Points the paper makes about the study in general: VDJdb matching was skewed toward anti-spike CD8 responses and likely underestimated virus-specific expansions by missing private and CD4 specificities.

Taken from cysteine to phenylalanine, the CDR3 has 14 residues. The DNA shown is the 42-base CDR3, in frame from base 1. From a lookup of the germline V gene, CDR1 and CDR2 are SGHTA and FQGNSA. V lost 4 bases and J lost 6 bases, and the count of bases not matched to a germline gene is 6. The receptor library was made with 5' RACE. The instrument was a NextSeq 500. The TCR library protocol attached unique molecular identifiers to individual cDNA molecules to correct for sequencing error and PCR bias. Both TCR alpha and beta chains were sequenced, and tight co-correlation was observed between alpha and beta sequence abundances in each sample. From the authors' description of their analysis: Decombinator V4 was used to annotate the V gene, J gene and CDR3 of the TCR sequences. Expanded TCRs were defined as changing significantly between any two time points under a Poisson model with p below 0.0001. TCR abundances were normalised to the total number of TCRs sequenced per sample and expressed as counts per million. TRAV1-2 paired with TRAJ12, TRAJ20 or TRAJ33 defined MAIT TCRs, while TRAV10 paired with TRAJ18 defined iNKT TCRs. VDJdb, accessed 1 November 2021, was searched for CMV, EBV and SARS-CoV-2 annotated TCRs, excluding TCRs annotated for multiple antigens. TCRdb itself trimmed the public reads at Q25 with fastp, ran MiXCR and retained productive beta chains. Identical CDR3 proteins give one entry, which carries the most common genes and DNA. V and J calls and clone size were set by TCRdb, not the authors. The sample includes approximately 66,000 distinct CDR3 sequences, with around 13% observed a single time. Of the sample, 4% to 5% falls within the top ten clones.

This clonotype was observed at least ten times. No cognate antigen has been identified for it. Per-nucleotide qualities are absent, and no much larger clonotype sits a single base away. The chain employs TRBV7-2 and TRBJ2-7; 10 junctional bases match TRBD1. The sample was whole blood. The receptor was derived from an adult who was a healthcare worker with PCR-confirmed SARS-CoV-2 infection or an uninfected control (not recorded which). The CDR3 has the sequence CASSSRQGASEQYF. Here is the DNA: TGTGCCAGCAGCTCACGACAGGGGGCGTCCGAGCAGTACTTC.